This T cell receptor (beta chain) was identified in a study of T-cell reconstitution after alpha-beta-depleted transplantation in children. Unique molecular identifiers were built into the TCRbeta library. TCRdb independently ran MiXCR on the PCR reads; one entry per CDR3 protein. The sample has some 550,000 distinct CDR3 sequences, 23% seen once. CDR3 length: 14 amino acids. Unmatched junction bases numbered 6, after V lost 4 bases and J lost 2 bases. CDR1 is DFQATT and CDR2 is SNEGSKA in the germline V gene (reference sequence). Concerning this clonotype itself: Its antigen remains unidentified.

Study-level findings and limits: Recipient T cells and thymic progenitors that survived were the source of the high TCRbeta diversity seen at day 60 in some patients. Reports say that about two months after transplant, the alpha-beta T cells came out of several hundred graft clones that had expanded. T cells produced anew were the main source of T-cell counts and diversity one year after transplant.

The source is a boy under two years old who had a stem cell transplant for acute myeloid leukemia, so the T cells may come from the graft donor. The chain has TRBV20-1 and TRBJ2-3, with TRBD2 matching 7 bases. The sequenced sample was PBMCs, mostly from graft donor cells, obtained 360 days after TCRalphabeta/CD19-depleted stem cell transplant. CDR3 loop: CSAITSESTDTQYF. CDR3 DNA sequence: TGCAGTGCTATAACTAGCGAGTCCACAGATACGCAGTATTTT.